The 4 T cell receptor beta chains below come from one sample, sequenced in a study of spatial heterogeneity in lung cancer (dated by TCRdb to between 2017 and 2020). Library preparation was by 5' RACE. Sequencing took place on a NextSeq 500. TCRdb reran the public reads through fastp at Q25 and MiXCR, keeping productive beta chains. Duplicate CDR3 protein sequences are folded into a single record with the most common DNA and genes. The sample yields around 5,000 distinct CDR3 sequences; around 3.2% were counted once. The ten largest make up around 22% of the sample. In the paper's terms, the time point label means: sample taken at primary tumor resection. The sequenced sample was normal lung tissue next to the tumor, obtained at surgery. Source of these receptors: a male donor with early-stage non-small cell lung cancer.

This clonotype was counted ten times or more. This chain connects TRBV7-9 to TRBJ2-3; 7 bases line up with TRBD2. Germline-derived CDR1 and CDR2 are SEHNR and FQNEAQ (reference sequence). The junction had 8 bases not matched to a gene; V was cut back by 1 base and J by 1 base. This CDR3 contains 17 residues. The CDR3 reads CASSLGAAGERTDTQYF. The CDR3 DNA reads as TGTGCCAGCAGCTTAGGGGCCGCGGGAGAACGCACAGATACGCAGTATTTT.

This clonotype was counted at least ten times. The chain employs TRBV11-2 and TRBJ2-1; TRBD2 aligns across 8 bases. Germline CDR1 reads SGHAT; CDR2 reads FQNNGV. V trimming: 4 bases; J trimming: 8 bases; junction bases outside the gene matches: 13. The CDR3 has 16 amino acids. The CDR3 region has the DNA TGTGCCAGCAGCTCCCTAGCTGGACTAGCCAGCGATGAGCAGTTCTTC. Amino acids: CASSSLAGLASDEQFF.

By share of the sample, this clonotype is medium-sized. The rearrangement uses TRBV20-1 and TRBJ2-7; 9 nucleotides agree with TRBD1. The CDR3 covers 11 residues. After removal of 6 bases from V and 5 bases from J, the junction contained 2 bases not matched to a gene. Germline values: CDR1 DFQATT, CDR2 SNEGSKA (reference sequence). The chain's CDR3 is CSARQGDEQYV. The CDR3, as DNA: TGCAGTGCAAGACAGGGGGACGAGCAGTACGTC.

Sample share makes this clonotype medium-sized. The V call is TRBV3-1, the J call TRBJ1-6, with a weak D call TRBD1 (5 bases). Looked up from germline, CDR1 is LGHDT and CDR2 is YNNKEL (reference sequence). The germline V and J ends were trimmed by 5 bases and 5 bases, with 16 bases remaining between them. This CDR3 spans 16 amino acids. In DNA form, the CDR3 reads TGTGCCAGCAGCTCCCCGAGGGGCGGGCATAATTCACCCCTCCACTTT. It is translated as CASSSPRGGHNSPLHF.